This T cell receptor beta chain is drawn from a study of cytomegalovirus exposure and HLA in healthy donors. Across the whole study: Among roughly 180 million T cells, an earlier analysis found 117 million unique TCR beta sequences.

PCR involved 60 Vbeta and 13 Jbeta primers. Profiling relied on immunoSEQ multiplex PCR, and the TCRdb table lists in-frame clones only, not all of them. Counted here are fewer than 150,000 clones, 65% to 85% occurring once; the ten biggest clones make up roughly 15%. Donors showed nominal health when sampled, although they likely had unrecorded immune exposures. Trimming took 10 bases from V and 3 from J, leaving 15 bases between them. Germline CDR1 reads LNHDA; CDR2 reads SQIVND (reference sequence). This CDR3 spans 13 amino acids. This receptor was taken from a man aged 45-65 years in good health and CMV-seropositive. The material sequenced was PBMCs. The rearrangement uses TRBV19 and TRBJ1-2, with D possibly TRBD1 on 5 matching bases. As DNA, the CDR3 is TGTGCCACCTCGGTTGGGGGGGACTATGGCTACACCTTC. Translated: CATSVGGDYGYTF.